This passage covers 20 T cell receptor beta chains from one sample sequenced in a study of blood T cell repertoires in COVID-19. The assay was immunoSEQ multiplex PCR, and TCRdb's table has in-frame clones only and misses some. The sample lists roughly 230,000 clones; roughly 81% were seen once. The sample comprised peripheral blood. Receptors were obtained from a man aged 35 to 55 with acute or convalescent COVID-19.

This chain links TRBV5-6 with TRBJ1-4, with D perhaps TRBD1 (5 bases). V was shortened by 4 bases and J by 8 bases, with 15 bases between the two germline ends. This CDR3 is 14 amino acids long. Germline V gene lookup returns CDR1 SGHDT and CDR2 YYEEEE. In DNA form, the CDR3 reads TGTGCCAGCAGCCCGGGAGGTAGGGGCGAAAAACTGTTTTTT. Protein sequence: CASSPGGRGEKLFF.

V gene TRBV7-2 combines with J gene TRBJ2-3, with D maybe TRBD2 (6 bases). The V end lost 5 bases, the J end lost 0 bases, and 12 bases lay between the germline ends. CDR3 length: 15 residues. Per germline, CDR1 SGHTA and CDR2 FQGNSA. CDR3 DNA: TGTGCCAGCAGCCTTAGCGGCCTTAGCACAGATACGCAGTATTTT. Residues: CASSLSGLSTDTQYF.

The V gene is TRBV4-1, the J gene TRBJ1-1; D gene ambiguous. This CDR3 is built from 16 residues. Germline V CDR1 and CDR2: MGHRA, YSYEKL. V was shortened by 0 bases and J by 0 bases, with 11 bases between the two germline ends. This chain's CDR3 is CASSQDLERLNTEAFF. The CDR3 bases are TGCGCCAGCAGCCAAGATCTGGAGCGATTGAACACTGAAGCTTTCTTT.

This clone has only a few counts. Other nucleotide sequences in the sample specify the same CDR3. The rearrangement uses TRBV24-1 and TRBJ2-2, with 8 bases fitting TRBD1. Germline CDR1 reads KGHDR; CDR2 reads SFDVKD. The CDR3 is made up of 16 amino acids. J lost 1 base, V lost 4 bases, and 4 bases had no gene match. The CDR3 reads CATSDPGTGNTGELFF. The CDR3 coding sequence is TGTGCCACCAGTGACCCCGGGACAGGGAACACCGGGGAGCTGTTTTTT.

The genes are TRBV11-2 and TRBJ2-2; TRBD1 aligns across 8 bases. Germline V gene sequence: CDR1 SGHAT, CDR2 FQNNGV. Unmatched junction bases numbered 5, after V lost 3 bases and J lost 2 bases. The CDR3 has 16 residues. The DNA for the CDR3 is TGTGCCAGCAGCTTGTTTACAGGGGGTAACACCGGGGAGCTGTTTTTT. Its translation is CASSLFTGGNTGELFF.

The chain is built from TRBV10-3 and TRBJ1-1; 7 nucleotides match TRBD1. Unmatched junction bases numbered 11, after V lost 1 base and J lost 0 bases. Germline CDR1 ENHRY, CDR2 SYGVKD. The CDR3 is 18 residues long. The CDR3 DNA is TGTGCCATCAGTGAGTATAGACAGGGCAGGGAAATGAACACTGAAGCTTTCTTT. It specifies CAISEYRQGREMNTEAFF.

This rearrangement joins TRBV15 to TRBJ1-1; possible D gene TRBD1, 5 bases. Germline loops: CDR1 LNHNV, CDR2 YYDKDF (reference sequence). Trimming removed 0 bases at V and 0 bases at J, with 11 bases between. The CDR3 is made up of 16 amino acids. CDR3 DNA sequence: TGTGCCACCAGCAGAGATCAGGCAGGGTTGAACACTGAAGCTTTCTTT. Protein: CATSRDQAGLNTEAFF.

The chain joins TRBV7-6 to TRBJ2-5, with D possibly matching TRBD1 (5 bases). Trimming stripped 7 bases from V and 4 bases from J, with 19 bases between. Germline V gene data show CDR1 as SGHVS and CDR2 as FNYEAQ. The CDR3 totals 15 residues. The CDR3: CASNRYEGAPETQYF. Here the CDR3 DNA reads TGTGCCAGCAACCGATACGAAGGGGCCCCAGAGACCCAGTACTTC.

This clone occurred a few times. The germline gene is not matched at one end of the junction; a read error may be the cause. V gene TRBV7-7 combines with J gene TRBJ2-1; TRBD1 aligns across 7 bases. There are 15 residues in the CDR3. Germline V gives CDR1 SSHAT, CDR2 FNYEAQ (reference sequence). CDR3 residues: CASSLGRGLGDEQFF. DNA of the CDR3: TGTGCTAGCAGCCTGGGAAGGGGGCTCGGGGATGAGCAGTTCTTC. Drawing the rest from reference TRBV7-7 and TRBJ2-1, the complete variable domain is GAGVSQSPRYKVTKRGQDVTLRCDPISSHATLYWYQQALGQGPEFLTYFNYEAQPDKSGLPSDRFSAERPEGSISTLTIQRTEQRDSAMYRCASSLGRGLGDEQFFGPGTRLTVL.

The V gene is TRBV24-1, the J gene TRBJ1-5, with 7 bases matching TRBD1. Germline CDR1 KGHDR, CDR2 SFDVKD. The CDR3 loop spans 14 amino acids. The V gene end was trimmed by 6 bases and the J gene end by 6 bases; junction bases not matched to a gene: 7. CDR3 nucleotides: TGTGCCACCAGTCGACAGGGAGACGGTCAGCCCCAGCATTTT. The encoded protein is CATSRQGDGQPQHF.

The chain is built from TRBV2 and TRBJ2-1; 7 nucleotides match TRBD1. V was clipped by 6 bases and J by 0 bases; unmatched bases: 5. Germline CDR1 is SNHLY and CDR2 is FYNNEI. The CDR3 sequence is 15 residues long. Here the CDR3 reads CASSKTGSSYNEQFF. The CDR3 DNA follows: TGTGCCAGCAGCAAGACAGGGAGCTCCTACAATGAGCAGTTCTTC.

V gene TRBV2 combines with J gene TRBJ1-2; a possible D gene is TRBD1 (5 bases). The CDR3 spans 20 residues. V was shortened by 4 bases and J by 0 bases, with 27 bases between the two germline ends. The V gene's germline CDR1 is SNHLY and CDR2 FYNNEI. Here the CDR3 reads CASSVWRGNLSSNANYGYTF. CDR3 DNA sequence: TGTGCCAGCAGTGTATGGCGGGGCAACCTATCATCAAACGCTAACTATGGCTACACCTTC.

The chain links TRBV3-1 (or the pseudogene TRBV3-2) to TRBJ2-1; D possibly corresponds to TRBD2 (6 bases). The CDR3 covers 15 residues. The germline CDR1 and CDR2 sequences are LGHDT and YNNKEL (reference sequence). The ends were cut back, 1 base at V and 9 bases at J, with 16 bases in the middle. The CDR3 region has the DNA TGTGCCAGCAGCCAAGGACTAGTGGGGGATGGTGAGCAGTTCTTC. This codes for CASSQGLVGDGEQFF.

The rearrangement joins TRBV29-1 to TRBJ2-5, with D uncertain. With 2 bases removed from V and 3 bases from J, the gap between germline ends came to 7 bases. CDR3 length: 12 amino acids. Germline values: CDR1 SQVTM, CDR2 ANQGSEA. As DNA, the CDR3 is TGCAGCGTTGAATACACCGAAGAGACCCAGTACTTC. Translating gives CSVEYTEETQYF.

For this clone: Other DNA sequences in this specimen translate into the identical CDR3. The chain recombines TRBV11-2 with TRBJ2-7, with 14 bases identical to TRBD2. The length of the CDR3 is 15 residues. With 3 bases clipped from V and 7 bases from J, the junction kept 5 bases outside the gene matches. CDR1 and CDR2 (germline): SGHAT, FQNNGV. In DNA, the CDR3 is TGTGCCAGCAGCTTGACTAGCGGGGGGGCGTTGGAGCAGTACTTC. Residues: CASSLTSGGALEQYF.

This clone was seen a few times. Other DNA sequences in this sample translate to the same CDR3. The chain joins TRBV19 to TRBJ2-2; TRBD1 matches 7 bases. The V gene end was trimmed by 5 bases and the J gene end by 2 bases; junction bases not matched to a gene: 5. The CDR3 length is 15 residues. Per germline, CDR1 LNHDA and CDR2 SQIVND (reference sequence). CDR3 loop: CASSVDRRNTGELFF. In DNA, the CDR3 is TGTGCCAGTAGTGTGGACAGGCGAAACACCGGGGAGCTGTTTTTT.

The CDR3 loop is CASSSGDMTNTEAFF. CDR3 DNA: TGTGCCAGCAGTTCCGGGGACATGACCAACACTGAAGCTTTCTTT. The J gene is TRBJ1-1, the V gene TRBV14; D might be TRBD1 (6 bases). The length of the CDR3 is 15 residues. Trimming took 6 bases from V and 2 from J, leaving 16 bases between them. Germline V gives CDR1 SGHDN, CDR2 FVKESK.

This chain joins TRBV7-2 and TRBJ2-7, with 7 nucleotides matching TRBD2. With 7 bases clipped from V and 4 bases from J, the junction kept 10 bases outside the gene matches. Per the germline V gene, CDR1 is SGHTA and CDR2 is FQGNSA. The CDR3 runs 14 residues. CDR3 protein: CASNPGRGIYEQYF. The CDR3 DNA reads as TGTGCCAGCAACCCAGGGCGGGGGATTTACGAGCAGTACTTC.

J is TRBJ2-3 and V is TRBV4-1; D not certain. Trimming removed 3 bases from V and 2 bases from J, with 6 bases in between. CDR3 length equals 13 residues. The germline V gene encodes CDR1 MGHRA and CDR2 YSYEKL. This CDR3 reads CASSHTVTDTQYF. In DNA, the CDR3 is TGCGCCAGCAGCCACACAGTCACAGATACGCAGTATTTT.

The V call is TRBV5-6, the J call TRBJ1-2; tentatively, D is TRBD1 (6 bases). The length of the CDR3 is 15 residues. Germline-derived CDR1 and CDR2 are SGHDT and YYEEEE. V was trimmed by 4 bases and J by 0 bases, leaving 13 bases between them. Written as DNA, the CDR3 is TGTGCCAGCAGCCCAATACAGGGAGCTAACTATGGCTACACCTTC. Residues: CASSPIQGANYGYTF.